This TCR beta chain is drawn from a study of shared clonotypes between healthy human individuals. Investigators spread the genomic DNA of each subset evenly over several immunoSEQ plates. Profiling relied on immunoSEQ multiplex PCR, and the TCRdb table lists in-frame clones only, not all of them. The data show about 2.1 million clones, around 93% seen once. Selected positively for CCR7 and CD45RO-negative, naive CD8 cells excluded terminally differentiated effector memory CD45RA+ cells. The sample taken for sequencing was naive CD8+ T cells from PBMCs. The TCR sequence derives from a man aged 18-30 years in good health. Some clones in this sample may be carry-over from other donors' samples.

This CDR3 reads CASSLGQGRNTEAFF. Here the CDR3 DNA reads TGTGCCAGCAGCCTCGGACAGGGGAGAAACACTGAAGCTTTCTTT. The rearrangement links TRBV27 to TRBJ1-1; 9 bases map to TRBD1. The CDR3 length is 15 residues. Germline V gives CDR1 MNHEY, CDR2 SMNVEV (reference sequence). V trimming: 6 bases; J trimming: 2 bases; junction bases outside the gene matches: 7.